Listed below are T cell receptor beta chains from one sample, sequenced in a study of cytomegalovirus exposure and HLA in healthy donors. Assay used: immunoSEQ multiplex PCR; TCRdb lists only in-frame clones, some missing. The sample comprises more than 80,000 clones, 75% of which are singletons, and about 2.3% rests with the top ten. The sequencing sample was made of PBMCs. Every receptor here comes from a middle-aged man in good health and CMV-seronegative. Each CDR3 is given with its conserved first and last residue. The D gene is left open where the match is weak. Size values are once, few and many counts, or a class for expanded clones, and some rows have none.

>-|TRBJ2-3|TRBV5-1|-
TGCGCCAGCAGCTTATACAGGGATCGGTCGGATACGCAGTATTTT
CASSLYRDRSDTQYF
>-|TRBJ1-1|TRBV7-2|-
TGTGCCAGCAGCTTAGTAGAGAGCACTGAAGCTTTCTTT
CASSLVESTEAFF
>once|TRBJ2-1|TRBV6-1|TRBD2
TGTGCCAGCAGTGAACAGCCTAGCGGGGCGCCGGGAGAGCAGTTCTTC
CASSEQPSGAPGEQFF
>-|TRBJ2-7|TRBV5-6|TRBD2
TGTGCCAGCAGCTTGGCCCCGACTAGCGACTACGAGCAGTACTTC
CASSLAPTSDYEQYF
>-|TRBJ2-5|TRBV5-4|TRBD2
TGTGCCAGCAGCTTCAAGACTAGCGGGGAAGAGACCCAGTACTTC
CASSFKTSGEETQYF
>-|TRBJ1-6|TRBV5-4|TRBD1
TGTGCCAGCAGCTTCGGAGGACAGGGACATAATTCACCCCTCCACTTT
CASSFGGQGHNSPLHF
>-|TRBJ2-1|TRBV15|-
TGTGCCACCAGCCACATAGGAGCCAATGAGCAGTTCTTC
CATSHIGANEQFF
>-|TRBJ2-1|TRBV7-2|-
TGTGCCAGCAGGACCCGGGGGATCAATGAGCAGTTCTTC
CASRTRGINEQFF
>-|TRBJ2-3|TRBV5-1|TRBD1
TGCGCCAGCAGCTTGCGGGTTGCGGCAGGGGGAGCAGATACGCAGTATTTT
CASSLRVAAGGADTQYF
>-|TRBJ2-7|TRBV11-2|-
TGTGCCAGCAGCTTAGATCAGGGCTCGGGCGAGCAGTACTTC
CASSLDQGSGEQYF
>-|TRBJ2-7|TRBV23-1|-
TGCGCCAGCAGTCAATCAAACTCCAGGTACGAGCAGTACTTC
CASSQSNSRYEQYF
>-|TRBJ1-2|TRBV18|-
TGTGCCAGCTCACCAACCCCGGGGACACCTTATGGCTACACCTTC
CASSPTPGTPYGYTF
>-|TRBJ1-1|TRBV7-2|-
TGTGCCAGCAGAAGACAGCCGGGCTCAGACACTGAAGCTTTCTTT
CASRRQPGSDTEAFF
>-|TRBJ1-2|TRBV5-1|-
TGCGCCAGCAGCTTGTCCTCGGGGGGCTATGGCTACACCTTC
CASSLSSGGYGYTF
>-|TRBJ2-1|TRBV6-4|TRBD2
TGTGCCAGCAGTGACTCCGGCGGGGGTGGTGAGCAGTTCTTC
CASSDSGGGGEQFF
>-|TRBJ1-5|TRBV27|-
TGTGCCAGCAGTCCGAGAATCGGGCAGCCCCAGCATTTT
CASSPRIGQPQHF
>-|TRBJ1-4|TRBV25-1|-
TGTGCCAGCAGTGAATTAGACAGAACTAATGAAAAACTGTTTTTT
CASSELDRTNEKLFF
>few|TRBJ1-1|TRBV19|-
TGTGCCAGTAGTATCCCCGGGAACACTGAAGCTTTCTTT
CASSIPGNTEAFF
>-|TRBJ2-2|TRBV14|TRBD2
TGTGCCAGCAGCCAGGCTTCGACTAGCGGGGTTGGCACCGGGGAGCTGTTTTTT
CASSQASTSGVGTGELFF
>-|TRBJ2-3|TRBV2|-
TGTGCCAGCAGTGAAGTGAGGGGGTCGGGCACAGATACGCAGTATTTT
CASSEVRGSGTDTQYF
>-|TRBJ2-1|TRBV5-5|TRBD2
TGTGCCAGCAGCACCGGGACTAGCGGGGGGCTAGGGCAGTTCTTC
CASSTGTSGGLGQFF
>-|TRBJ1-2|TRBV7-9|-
TGTGCCAGCAGCTTAGCGACTGTTCTGGGCTATGGCTACACCTTC
CASSLATVLGYGYTF
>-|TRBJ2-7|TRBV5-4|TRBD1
TGTGCCAGCAGCTCCACCCGAGGACAGGGATCCTACGAGCAGTACTTC
CASSSTRGQGSYEQYF
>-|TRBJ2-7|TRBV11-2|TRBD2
TGTGCCAGCAGCTTAGGTGCGGGGGGGCTCTACGAGCAGTACTTC
CASSLGAGGLYEQYF
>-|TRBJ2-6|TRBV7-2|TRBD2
TGTGCCAGCAGCTTACTAGCGGGGGGCTCTGGGGCCAACGTCCTGACTTTC
CASSLLAGGSGANVLTF
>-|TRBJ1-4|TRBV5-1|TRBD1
TGCGCCAGCAGCTCCAACGACAGGGTTGGCGAAAAACTGTTTTTT
CASSSNDRVGEKLFF
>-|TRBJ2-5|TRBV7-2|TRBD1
TGTGCCAGCACCCGACAGGGGGCGGTGGAGACCCAGTACTTC
CASTRQGAVETQYF
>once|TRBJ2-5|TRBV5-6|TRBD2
TGTGCCAGCAGCTTCAGGACTAGCGGAGGGGAGACCCAGTACTTC
CASSFRTSGGETQYF
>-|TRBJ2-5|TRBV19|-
TGTGCCACCGCCTCGCAGGGTATTCAAGAGACCCAGTACTTC
CATASQGIQETQYF
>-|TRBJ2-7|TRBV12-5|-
TGTGCTACCAGACCCGGGGACATTCGCTCCTACGAGCAGTACTTC
CATRPGDIRSYEQYF
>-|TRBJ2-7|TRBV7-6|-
TGTGCCAGCAGCCTGAAGCCGACAGTCACCTACGAGCAGTACTTC
CASSLKPTVTYEQYF
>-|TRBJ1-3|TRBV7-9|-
TGTGCCAGCAGCCCCGGGAACTCTGGAAACACCATATATTTT
CASSPGNSGNTIYF
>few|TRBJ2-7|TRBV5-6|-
TGTGCCAGCAGCTTGATCGAGGACAGATACTACGAGCAGTACTTC
CASSLIEDRYYEQYF
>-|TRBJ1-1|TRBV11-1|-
TGTGCCAGCAGCCCGGGAGGCCAGGGGCAGTTTAGTTCTTCTGAAGCTTTCTTT
CASSPGGQGQFSSSEAFF